The T cell receptor beta chain described here comes from a study of blood T cell repertoires in COVID-19. For the study at large: Nucleic acid was either cDNA or gDNA, and it came from T cells, B-cell-depleted T cells, or PBMCs.

Study processing details: Counts of nucleated cells, estimated from reference gene primer amplification, were obtained. Clones were sequenced by immunoSEQ multiplex PCR, and TCRdb holds only the in-frame ones, with some missing. Clone size and the V and J calls come from that table; the DNA yielded D and trimming. The table includes around 120,000 clones, approximately 90% detected once. The CDR3 is 17 residues long. J gave up 4 bases and V 2 bases, and 10 bases lay outside the gene matches. Germline lookup yields CDR1 MNHEY and CDR2 SMNVEV (reference sequence). The sample consisted of peripheral blood. The TCR originated in a human donor in a cohort sampled during active COVID-19. V and J are TRBV27 and TRBJ2-7, with 11 bases matching TRBD2. The CDR3 loop reads CASSLEFRTSGRYEQYF. CDR3 coding DNA: TGTGCCAGCAGTTTAGAGTTTCGGACTAGCGGGCGGTACGAGCAGTACTTC.